The sequence of this TCR beta chain was determined in a study of cytomegalovirus exposure and HLA in healthy donors. General study results and limits: Presence/absence analyses treated sequencing depth as roughly uniform across donors.

Germline CDR1 reads LGHNA; CDR2 reads YNFKEQ. CDR3 size: 16 residues. V was pared by 0 bases and J by 7 bases, with 16 bases between. This clone was observed a few times. What it recognizes is unknown. The PCR was carried out with 60 Vbeta primers and 13 Jbeta primers. Here immunoSEQ multiplex PCR was the method, and the copy in TCRdb shows in-frame clones only, minus some. The sample consists of 150,000 to 200,000 clones, roughly 80% of them appearing once. This chain links TRBV4-2 with TRBJ2-1; a possible D gene is TRBD2 (6 bases). The receptor's source is a man between 18 and 35 years old in good health and CMV-seropositive. Sequenced: PBMCs. The CDR3 protein is CASSQEGGPWGNEQFF. The CDR3 DNA is TGTGCCAGCAGCCAAGAGGGAGGTCCCTGGGGAAATGAGCAGTTCTTC.